This is a list of T cell receptor beta chains from one sample in a study of OX40 agonist ivuxolimab in advanced cancers. Clones were read by immunoSEQ multiplex PCR, and TCRdb kept only the in-frame ones, dropping some. The sample consists of more than 60,000 clones, 85% of them appearing once. The sample in question was CD4+ or CD8+ T cells sorted from blood, obtained in a trial of the OX40 agonist ivuxolimab. The receptors shown here come from an adult with an advanced solid tumor such as melanoma, head and neck, liver or kidney cancer. The CDR3 runs from the conserved cysteine through the conserved F or W. D genes are given only for firm matches. Clone sizes are given selectively: once, few, many, or a class where the clone is expanded.

NA | TRBJ2-7 | TRBV21-1 | NA | TGTGCCAGCAGCAACGGGACAGGGAGCTACGAGCAGTACTTC | CASSNGTGSYEQYF
NA | TRBJ1-3 | TRBV10-2 | NA | TGCGCCAGCAGTGGCCCAGGGGCAAATGGAAACACCATATATTTT | CASSGPGANGNTIYF
NA | TRBJ2-1 | TRBV10-1 | TRBD2 | TGCGCCAGCAGTGCTACTAGCGGATCCTACAATGAGCAGTTCTTC | CASSATSGSYNEQFF
NA | TRBJ2-7 | TRBV14 | NA | TGTGCCAGCAGTCAAAGTCGGGAATCCGAGCAGTACTTC | CASSQSRESEQYF
once | TRBJ2-5 | TRBV19 | TRBD1 | TGTGCCAGTAGTAGGTCGGGACAGGGGTCCGGGGAGACCCAGTACTTC | CASSRSGQGSGETQYF
few | TRBJ2-5 | TRBV2 | NA | TGTGCCAGCACGCGCGCAGAGCAAGAGACCCAGTACTTC | CASTRAEQETQYF
NA | TRBJ2-5 | TRBV2 | NA | TGTGCCAGCAGTGTAGGCGATACCCAAGAGACCCAGTACTTC | CASSVGDTQETQYF
NA | TRBJ1-4 | TRBV19 | NA | TGTGCCAGTAGTCCCTCAACAGGGTCCAGAAAACTGTTTTTT | CASSPSTGSRKLFF
NA | TRBJ2-1 | TRBV10-2 | TRBD2 | TGCGCCAGCAGTGAGTCTAGCGGGAGATACAATGAGCAGTTCTTC | CASSESSGRYNEQFF
NA | TRBJ1-2 | TRBV2 | NA | TGTGCCAGCAGTGACACGGCCCTTGTGGACACCTTC | CASSDTALVDTF
NA | TRBJ1-1 | TRBV7-9 | NA | TGTGCCAGCAGCTTAGTATTGGACACTGAAGCTTTCTTT | CASSLVLDTEAFF
NA | TRBJ2-1 | TRBV18 | NA | TGTGCCAGCTCACCACCCGGCTATGAGCAGTTCTTC | CASSPPGYEQFF
NA | TRBJ1-2 | TRBV28 | TRBD1 | TGTGCCAGCACAGACAGGGGGCGAGGAGGCTACACCTTC | CASTDRGRGGYTF
NA | TRBJ1-2 | TRBV6-5 | NA | TGTGCCAGCAGTGGGACATCCATGGGCTACACCTTC | CASSGTSMGYTF
NA | TRBJ2-5 | TRBV2 | TRBD2 | TGTGCCAGCAGTAGAGCGGGGGGGCCCCAAGAGACCCAGTACTTC | CASSRAGGPQETQYF
NA | TRBJ1-3 | TRBV25-1 | TRBD1 | TGTGCCAGCAGTGCTACAGGGGGTGGAAACACCATATATTTT | CASSATGGGNTIYF
NA | TRBJ2-7 | TRBV7-2 | NA | TGTGCCAGCAGCCTCCGACCCGGGACCACTGACTACGAGCAGTACTTC | CASSLRPGTTDYEQYF
NA | TRBJ2-2 | TRBV30 | TRBD2 | TGTGCCTGGAGCGGGCTAGCGGGAGGCGGGGAGCTGTTTTTT | CAWSGLAGGGELFF
NA | TRBJ2-5 | TRBV7-2 | NA | TGTGCCAGCAGCCCCAGGGTTCAAGAGACCCAGTACTTC | CASSPRVQETQYF
NA | TRBJ2-3 | TRBV5-4 | NA | TGTGCCAGCAGCTTGGGATTTGGGGACCCCACAGATACGCAGTATTTT | CASSLGFGDPTDTQYF
NA | TRBJ1-3 | TRBV6-6 | TRBD1 | TGTGCCAGCAGCCGTAGACAGGGGGCTGGAAACACCATATATTTT | CASSRRQGAGNTIYF
NA | TRBJ2-5 | TRBV6-6 | NA | TGTGCCAGCAGTTACTCTTATGGATCTCAAGAGACCCAGTACTTC | CASSYSYGSQETQYF
once | TRBJ2-7 | TRBV11-2 | NA | TGTGCCAGCAGCTTAGGTTCCATAGAGCAGTACTTC | CASSLGSIEQYF
once | TRBJ2-5 | TRBV2 | TRBD1 | TGTGCCAGCAGTGGAATGTCACCCAGCAGGGGGGAGACCCAGTACTTC | CASSGMSPSRGETQYF
NA | TRBJ1-6 | TRBV5-4 | NA | TGTGCCAGCAGCGCCCCGGACCGCGATTCACCCCTCCACTTT | CASSAPDRDSPLHF